This TCR beta chain emerged from a study of T cell responses to AZD1222 COVID-19 vaccine. Clones were read by immunoSEQ multiplex PCR, and TCRdb kept only the in-frame ones, dropping some. In the table there are 130,000 to 150,000 clones, more than 85% of which are singletons. Findings and caveats of the study: The donor group comprised mostly white British people and more females; the analysis possibly underestimated clonal diversity. At 160-218 and 743-854, vaccine-associated CD4 TCRs were dominant, and they spanned spike. In the spike-specific TCR repertoire, nearly half reportedly target unmutated variant regions.

This clone was detected a few times. Its antigen is undetermined. The sample here was peripheral blood, taken on day 0 of AZD1222 vaccination. The receptor comes from an adult in good health.

In nucleotides, the CDR3 is TGTGCCAGCAGCTACAGGGTTGATGGCACTGAAGCTTTCTTT. Residues: CASSYRVDGTEAFF. V and J are TRBV6-5 and TRBJ1-1, with a weak D call TRBD1 (6 bases). Trimming shortened V by 6 bases and J by 4 bases, and 15 bases separated the two germline ends. The CDR3 consists of 14 residues. From germline, CDR1 is MNHEY and CDR2 SVGAGI.